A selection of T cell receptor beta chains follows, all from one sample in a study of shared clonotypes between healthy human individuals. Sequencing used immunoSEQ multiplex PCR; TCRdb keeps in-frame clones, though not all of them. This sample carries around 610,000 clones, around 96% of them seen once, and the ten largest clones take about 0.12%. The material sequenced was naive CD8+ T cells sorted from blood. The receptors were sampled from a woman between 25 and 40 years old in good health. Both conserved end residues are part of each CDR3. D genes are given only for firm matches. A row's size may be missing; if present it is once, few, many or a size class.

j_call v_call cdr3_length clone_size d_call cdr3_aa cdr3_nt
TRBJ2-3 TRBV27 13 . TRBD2 CASSSGSRHTQYF TGTGCCAGCAGTAGCGGGAGTAGACATACGCAGTATTTT
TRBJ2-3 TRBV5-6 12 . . CASSDRSGTQYF TGTGCCAGCAGCGACCGAAGTGGTACGCAGTATTTT
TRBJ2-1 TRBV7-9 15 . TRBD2 CASVGLAGVGNEQFF TGTGCCAGCGTGGGACTAGCGGGAGTGGGTAATGAGCAGTTCTTC
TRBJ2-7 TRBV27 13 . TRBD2 CASSFGAGALQYF TGTGCCAGCAGTTTTGGAGCGGGAGCTTTGCAGTACTTC
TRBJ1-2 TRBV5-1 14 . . CASSGGLANYGYTF TGCGCCAGCAGCGGGGGGTTAGCTAACTATGGCTACACCTTC
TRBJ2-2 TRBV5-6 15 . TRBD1 CASSRGQGDTGELFF TGTGCCAGCAGCCGCGGACAGGGGGACACCGGGGAGCTGTTTTTT
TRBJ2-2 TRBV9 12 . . CASSAGGGELFF TGTGCCAGCAGCGCCGGTGGCGGGGAGCTGTTTTTT
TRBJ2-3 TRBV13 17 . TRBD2 CASSLGLVSGSTDTQYF TGTGCCAGCAGCTTAGGCCTGGTTAGCGGGAGCACAGATACGCAGTATTTT
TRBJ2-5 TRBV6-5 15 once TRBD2 CASSLSGGLQETQYF TGTGCCAGCAGCCTAAGCGGGGGGCTCCAGGAGACCCAGTACTTC
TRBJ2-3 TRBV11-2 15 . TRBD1 CASSGRQGLTDTQYF TGTGCCAGCAGCGGTCGACAGGGGTTGACAGATACGCAGTATTTT
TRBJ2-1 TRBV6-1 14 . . CASRGLPMFNEQFF TGTGCCAGTAGAGGACTTCCCATGTTCAATGAGCAGTTCTTC
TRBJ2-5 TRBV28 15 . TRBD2 CASRRIAGAQETQYF TGTGCCAGCAGACGGATAGCGGGAGCACAAGAGACCCAGTACTTC
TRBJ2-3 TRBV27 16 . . CASRVMYQGRRDTQYF TGTGCCAGCAGGGTGATGTACCAGGGAAGACGGGATACGCAGTATTTT
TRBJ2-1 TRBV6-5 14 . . CASSSGDLRNEQFF TGTGCCAGCAGTTCGGGGGACCTACGGAATGAGCAGTTCTTC
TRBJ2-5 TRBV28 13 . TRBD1 CASRQTGEETQYF TGTGCCAGCAGACAGACAGGGGAGGAGACCCAGTACTTC
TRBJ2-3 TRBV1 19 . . CTSSPYQGGTGYGTDTQYF TGCACCAGCAGCCCCTACCAAGGGGGGACAGGGTACGGCACAGATACGCAGTATTTT
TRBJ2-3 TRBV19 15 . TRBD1 CASSILTGGTDTQYF TGTGCCAGTAGTATCCTGACAGGGGGCACAGATACGCAGTATTTT
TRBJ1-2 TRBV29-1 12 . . CSVVGTQYGYTF TGCAGCGTTGTAGGGACACAATATGGCTACACCTTC
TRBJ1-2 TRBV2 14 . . CASSALTALGGYTF TGTGCCAGCAGTGCCCTGACAGCTCTCGGTGGCTACACCTTC
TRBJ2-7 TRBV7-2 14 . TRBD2 CASSPGTSPYEQYF TGTGCCAGCAGCCCCGGGACTAGTCCCTACGAGCAGTACTTC
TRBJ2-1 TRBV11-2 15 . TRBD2 CASSRTSGGYNEQFF TGTGCCAGCAGCCGCACTAGCGGGGGGTACAATGAGCAGTTCTTC
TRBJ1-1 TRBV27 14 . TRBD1 CASSLTGANTEAFF TGTGCCAGCAGTTTAACAGGGGCTAACACTGAAGCTTTCTTT
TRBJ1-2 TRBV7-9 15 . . CASSLAEVGADGYTF TGTGCCAGCAGCTTAGCGGAAGTGGGGGCGGACGGCTACACCTTC
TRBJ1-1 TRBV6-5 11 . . CASSYRGVGFF TGTGCCAGCAGTTACCGGGGGGTAGGTTTCTTT
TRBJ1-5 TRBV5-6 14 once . CASSAQTGNQPQHF TGTGCCAGCAGCGCGCAAACAGGGAATCAGCCCCAGCATTTT
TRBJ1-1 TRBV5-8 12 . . CASSFINTEAFF TGTGCCAGCAGCTTTATCAACACTGAAGCTTTCTTT
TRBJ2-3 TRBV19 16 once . CASSGSSGGSTDTQYF TGTGCCAGTAGTGGCTCCTCCGGCGGGAGCACAGATACGCAGTATTTT
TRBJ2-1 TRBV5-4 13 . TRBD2 CASSPLAGGEQFF TGTGCCAGCAGCCCCTTAGCGGGAGGGGAGCAGTTCTTC
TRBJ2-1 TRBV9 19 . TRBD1 CASSVAGTGNNRAFNEQFF TGTGCCAGCAGCGTAGCTGGGACAGGGAACAATAGGGCGTTCAATGAGCAGTTCTTC
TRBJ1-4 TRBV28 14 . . CASSLGVTNEKLFF TGTGCCAGCAGTTTAGGGGTAACTAATGAAAAACTGTTTTTT
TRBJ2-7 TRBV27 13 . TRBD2 CASKSGTSYEQYF TGTGCCAGCAAGAGCGGGACCTCCTACGAGCAGTACTTC
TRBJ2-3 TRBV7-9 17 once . CASSSKTLGTSTDTQYF TGTGCCAGCAGCTCCAAGACCCTCGGGACTTCCACAGATACGCAGTATTTT
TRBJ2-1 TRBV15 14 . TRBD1 CATSRPPGGNEQFF TGTGCCACCAGCAGACCCCCAGGGGGCAATGAGCAGTTCTTC
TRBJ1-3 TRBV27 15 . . CASSQAGRSGNTIYF TGTGCCAGCAGCCAGGCGGGGCGATCTGGAAACACCATATATTTT
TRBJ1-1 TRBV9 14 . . CASSVGVQNTEAFF TGTGCCAGCAGCGTAGGGGTACAGAACACTGAAGCTTTCTTT
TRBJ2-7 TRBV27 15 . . CASSTSPTVTYEQYF TGTGCCAGCAGTACCTCCCCGACAGTTACCTACGAGCAGTACTTC
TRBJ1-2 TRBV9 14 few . CASSPILGPGGYTF TGTGCCAGCAGCCCTATCTTGGGCCCGGGGGGCTACACCTTC
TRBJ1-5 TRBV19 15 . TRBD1 CASSIGTGAPKPQHF TGTGCCAGTAGTATCGGGACAGGGGCCCCTAAGCCCCAGCATTTT
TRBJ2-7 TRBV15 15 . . CATSRDRGSSYEQYF TGTGCCACCAGCAGAGATCGGGGCAGCTCCTACGAGCAGTACTTC
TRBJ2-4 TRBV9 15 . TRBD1 CASSVGGGSKNIQYF TGTGCCAGCAGCGTAGGAGGGGGCTCAAAAAACATTCAGTACTTC
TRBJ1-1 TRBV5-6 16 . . CASSSYQGSMNTEAFF TGTGCCAGCAGCTCTTATCAGGGCTCTATGAACACTGAAGCTTTCTTT
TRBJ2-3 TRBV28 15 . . CASSLWESSTDTQYF TGTGCCAGCAGTTTATGGGAGAGTTCTACAGATACGCAGTATTTT
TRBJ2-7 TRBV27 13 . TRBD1 CASSLTGGYEQYF TGTGCCAGCAGTTTGACAGGGGGGTACGAGCAGTACTTC
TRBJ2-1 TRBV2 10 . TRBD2 CASSREGEFF TGTGCCAGCAGTCGGGAGGGCGAGTTCTTC
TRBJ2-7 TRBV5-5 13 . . CASSLGGVYEQYF TGTGCCAGCAGTCTAGGTGGGGTCTACGAGCAGTACTTC
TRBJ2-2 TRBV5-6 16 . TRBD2 CASSLALAGVSGELFF TGTGCCAGCAGCTTGGCGCTAGCGGGAGTTAGCGGGGAGCTGTTTTTT
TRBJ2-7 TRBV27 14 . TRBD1 CASKAGTGAYEQYF TGTGCCAGCAAGGCCGGGACAGGGGCCTACGAGCAGTACTTC
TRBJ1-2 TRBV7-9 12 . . CASMSARGGYTF TGTGCCAGCATGTCAGCGAGGGGTGGCTACACCTTC